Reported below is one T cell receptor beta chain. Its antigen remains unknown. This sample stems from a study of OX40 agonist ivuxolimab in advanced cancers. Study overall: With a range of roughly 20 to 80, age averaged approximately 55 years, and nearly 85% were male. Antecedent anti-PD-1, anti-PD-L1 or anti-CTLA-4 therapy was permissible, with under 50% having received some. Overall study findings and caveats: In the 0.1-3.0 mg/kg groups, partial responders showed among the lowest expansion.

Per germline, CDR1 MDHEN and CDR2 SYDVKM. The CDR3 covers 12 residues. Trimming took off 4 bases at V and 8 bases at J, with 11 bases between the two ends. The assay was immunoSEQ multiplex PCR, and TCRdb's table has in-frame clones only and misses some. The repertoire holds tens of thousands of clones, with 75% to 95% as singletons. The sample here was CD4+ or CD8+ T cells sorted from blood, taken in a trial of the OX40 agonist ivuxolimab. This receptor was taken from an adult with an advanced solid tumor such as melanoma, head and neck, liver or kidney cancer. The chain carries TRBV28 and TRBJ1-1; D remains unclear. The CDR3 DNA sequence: TGTGCCAGCAGTTCTATGACGGCCGAAGCTTTCTTT. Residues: CASSSMTAEAFF.